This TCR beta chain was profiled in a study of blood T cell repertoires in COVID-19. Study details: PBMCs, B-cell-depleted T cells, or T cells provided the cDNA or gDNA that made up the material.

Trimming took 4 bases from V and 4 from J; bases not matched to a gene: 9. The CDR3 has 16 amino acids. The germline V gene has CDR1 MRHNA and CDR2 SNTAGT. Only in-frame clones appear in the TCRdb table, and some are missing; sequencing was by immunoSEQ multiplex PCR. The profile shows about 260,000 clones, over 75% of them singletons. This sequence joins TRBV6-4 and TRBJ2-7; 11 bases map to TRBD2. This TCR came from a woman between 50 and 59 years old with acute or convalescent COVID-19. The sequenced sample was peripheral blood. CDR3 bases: TGTGCCAGCAGTGGGACTAGCGGGCCTCCCGGGTACGAGCAGTACTTC. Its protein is CASSGTSGPPGYEQYF.